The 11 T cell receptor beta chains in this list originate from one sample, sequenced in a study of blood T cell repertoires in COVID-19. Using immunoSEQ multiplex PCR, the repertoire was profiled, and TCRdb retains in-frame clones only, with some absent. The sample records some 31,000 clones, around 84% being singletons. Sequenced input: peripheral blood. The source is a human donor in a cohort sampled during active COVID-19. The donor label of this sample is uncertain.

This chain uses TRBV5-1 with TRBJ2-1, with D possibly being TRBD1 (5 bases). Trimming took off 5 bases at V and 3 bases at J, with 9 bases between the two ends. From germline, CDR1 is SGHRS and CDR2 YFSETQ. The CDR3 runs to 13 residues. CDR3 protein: CASRSTDYNEQFF. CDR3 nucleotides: TGCGCCAGCAGGTCGACAGACTACAATGAGCAGTTCTTC.

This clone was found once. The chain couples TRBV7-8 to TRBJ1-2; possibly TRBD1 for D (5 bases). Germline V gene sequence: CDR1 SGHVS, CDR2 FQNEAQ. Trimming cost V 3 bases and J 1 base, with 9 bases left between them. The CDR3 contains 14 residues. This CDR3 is CASSFDSHNYGYTF. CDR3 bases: TGTGCCAGCAGCTTCGACAGTCATAACTATGGCTACACCTTC.

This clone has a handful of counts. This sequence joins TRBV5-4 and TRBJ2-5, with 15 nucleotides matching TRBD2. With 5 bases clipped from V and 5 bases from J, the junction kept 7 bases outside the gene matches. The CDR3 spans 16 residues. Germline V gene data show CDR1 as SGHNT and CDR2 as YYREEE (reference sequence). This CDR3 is CASRFGLAGGEETQYF. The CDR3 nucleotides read TGTGCCAGCAGATTCGGACTAGCGGGAGGGGAGGAGACCCAGTACTTC.

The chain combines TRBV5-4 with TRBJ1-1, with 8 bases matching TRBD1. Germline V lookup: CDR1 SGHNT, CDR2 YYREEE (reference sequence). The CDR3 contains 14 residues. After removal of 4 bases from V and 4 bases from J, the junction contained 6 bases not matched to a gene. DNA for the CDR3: TGTGCCAGCAGCCGCAGGGGGCTGGGCACTGAAGCTTTCTTT. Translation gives CASSRRGLGTEAFF. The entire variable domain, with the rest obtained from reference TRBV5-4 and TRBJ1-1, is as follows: ETGVTQSPTHLIKTRGQQVTLRCSSQSGHNTVSWYQQALGQGPQFIFQYYREEENGRGNFPPRFSGLQFPNYSSELNVNALELDDSALYLCASSRRGLGTEAFFGQGTRLTVV.

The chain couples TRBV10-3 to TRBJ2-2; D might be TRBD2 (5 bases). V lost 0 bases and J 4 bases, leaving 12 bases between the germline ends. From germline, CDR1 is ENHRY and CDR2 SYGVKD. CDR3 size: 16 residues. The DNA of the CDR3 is TGTGCCATCAGTGAGTCGGGTCTAGGGAGCACCGGGGAGCTGTTTTTT. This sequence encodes CAISESGLGSTGELFF.

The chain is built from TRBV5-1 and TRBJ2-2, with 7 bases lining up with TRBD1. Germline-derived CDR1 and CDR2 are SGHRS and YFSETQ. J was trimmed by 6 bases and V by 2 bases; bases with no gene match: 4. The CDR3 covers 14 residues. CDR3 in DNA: TGCGCCAGCAGCTTTACAACAGGGGCCGGGGAGCTGTTTTTT. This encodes CASSFTTGAGELFF.

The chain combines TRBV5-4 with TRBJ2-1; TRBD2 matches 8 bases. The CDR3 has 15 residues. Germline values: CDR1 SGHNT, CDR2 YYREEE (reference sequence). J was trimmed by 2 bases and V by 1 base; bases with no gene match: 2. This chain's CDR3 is CASSLTSGTYNEQFF. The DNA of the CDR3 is TGTGCCAGCAGCTTGACTAGCGGTACCTACAATGAGCAGTTCTTC. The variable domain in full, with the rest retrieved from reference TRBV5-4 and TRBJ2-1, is ETGVTQSPTHLIKTRGQQVTLRCSSQSGHNTVSWYQQALGQGPQFIFQYYREEENGRGNFPPRFSGLQFPNYSSELNVNALELDDSALYLCASSLTSGTYNEQFFGPGTRLTVL.

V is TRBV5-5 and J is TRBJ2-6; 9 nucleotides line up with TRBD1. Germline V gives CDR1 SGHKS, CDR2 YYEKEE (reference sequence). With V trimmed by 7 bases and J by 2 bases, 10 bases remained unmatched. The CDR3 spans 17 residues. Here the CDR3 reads CASARQGESAGANVLTF. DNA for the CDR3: TGTGCCAGCGCCCGACAGGGGGAATCAGCTGGGGCCAACGTCCTGACTTTC.

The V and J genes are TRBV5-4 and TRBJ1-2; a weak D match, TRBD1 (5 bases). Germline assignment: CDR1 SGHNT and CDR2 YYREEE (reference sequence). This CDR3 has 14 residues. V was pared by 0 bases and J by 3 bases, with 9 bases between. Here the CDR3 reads CASSLGGDDYGYTF. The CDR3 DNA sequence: TGTGCCAGCAGCTTGGGGGGGGATGACTATGGCTACACCTTC.

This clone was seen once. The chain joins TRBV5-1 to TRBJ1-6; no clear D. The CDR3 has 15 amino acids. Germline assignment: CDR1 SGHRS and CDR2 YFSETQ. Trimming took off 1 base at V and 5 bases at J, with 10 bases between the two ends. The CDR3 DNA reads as TGCGCCAGCAGCTTGAATGCAGGAAATAATTCACCCCTCCACTTT. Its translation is CASSLNAGNNSPLHF. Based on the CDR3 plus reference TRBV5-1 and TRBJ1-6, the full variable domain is KAGVTQTPRYLIKTRGQQVTLSCSPISGHRSVSWYQQTPGQGLQFLFEYFSETQRNKGNFPGRFSGRQFSNSRSEMNVSTLELGDSALYLCASSLNAGNNSPLHFGNGTRLTVT.

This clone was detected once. CDR3 DNA sequence: TGTGCCAGCAGCCAGGGATCCCAGGGGAACACTGAAGCTTTCTTT. This translates into CASSQGSQGNTEAFF. The rearrangement uses TRBV3-1 (or the pseudogene TRBV3-2) and TRBJ1-1; a possible D gene is TRBD1 (5 bases). CDR1 is LGHDT, CDR2 YNNKEL, per germline (reference sequence). CDR3 size: 15 residues. The ends were cut back, 3 bases at V and 1 base at J, with 12 bases in the middle.